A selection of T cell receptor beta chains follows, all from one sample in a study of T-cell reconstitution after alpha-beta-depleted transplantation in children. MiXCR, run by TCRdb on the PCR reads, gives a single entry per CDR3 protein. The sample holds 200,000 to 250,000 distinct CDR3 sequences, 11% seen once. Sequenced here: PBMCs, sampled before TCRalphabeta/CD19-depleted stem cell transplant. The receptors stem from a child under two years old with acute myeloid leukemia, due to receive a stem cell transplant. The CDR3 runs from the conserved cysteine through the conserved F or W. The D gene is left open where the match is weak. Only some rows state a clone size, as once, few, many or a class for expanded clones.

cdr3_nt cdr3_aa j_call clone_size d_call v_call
TGTGCCAGCAGTTACTCTCTACGACCTCCGGATACGCAGTATTTT CASSYSLRPPDTQYF TRBJ2-3 many - TRBV6-5
TGCAGTGCTAGAGCACGGCGGAATGGAGTCTCCTACAATGAGCAGTTCTTC CSARARRNGVSYNEQFF TRBJ2-1 many - TRBV20-1
TGTGCCAGCAGCCCGGCTCGTGAGCAGTTCTTC CASSPAREQFF TRBJ2-1 many - TRBV11-1
TGTGCCAGCAGCTTAGTATTCGGAGCGGGAGGGACAGATACGCAGTATTTT CASSLVFGAGGTDTQYF TRBJ2-3 many TRBD2 TRBV7-9
TGTGCCAGCAGCCCCAACGGTCGCTCCTACGAGCAGTACTTC CASSPNGRSYEQYF TRBJ2-7 many - TRBV3-1
TGCGCCAGCAGCTCTACAGGGTACACAGATACGCAGTATTTT CASSSTGYTDTQYF TRBJ2-3 many - TRBV5-1
TGTGCCACCAGTGATTTTAACCCGGAGACCCAGTACTTC CATSDFNPETQYF TRBJ2-5 - - TRBV24-1
TGTGCCGGTTCCACTCGGGGTGTCAGGGCCTACGAGCAGTACTTC CAGSTRGVRAYEQYF TRBJ2-7 many - TRBV28
TGTGCCAGCAGTTACGAGGGCCTCAATTCACCCCTCCACTTT CASSYEGLNSPLHF TRBJ1-6 many - TRBV6-5
TGCAGCGTTATTCCGACTAATGAAAAACTGTTTTTT CSVIPTNEKLFF TRBJ1-4 many - TRBV29-1
TGTGCCAGCAGCCCGGGGAGCCTGGCGTTGGGGACTGAAGCTTTCTTT CASSPGSLALGTEAFF TRBJ1-1 many - TRBV7-9
TGCAGTGCTAGTGTTCGGACAGGGGGAGGAGAGACCCAGTACTTC CSASVRTGGGETQYF TRBJ2-5 many TRBD1 TRBV20-1
TGCGCCAGCAGCTTGATGGGGGAAGCCGGGGAGCTGTTTTTT CASSLMGEAGELFF TRBJ2-2 many - TRBV5-1